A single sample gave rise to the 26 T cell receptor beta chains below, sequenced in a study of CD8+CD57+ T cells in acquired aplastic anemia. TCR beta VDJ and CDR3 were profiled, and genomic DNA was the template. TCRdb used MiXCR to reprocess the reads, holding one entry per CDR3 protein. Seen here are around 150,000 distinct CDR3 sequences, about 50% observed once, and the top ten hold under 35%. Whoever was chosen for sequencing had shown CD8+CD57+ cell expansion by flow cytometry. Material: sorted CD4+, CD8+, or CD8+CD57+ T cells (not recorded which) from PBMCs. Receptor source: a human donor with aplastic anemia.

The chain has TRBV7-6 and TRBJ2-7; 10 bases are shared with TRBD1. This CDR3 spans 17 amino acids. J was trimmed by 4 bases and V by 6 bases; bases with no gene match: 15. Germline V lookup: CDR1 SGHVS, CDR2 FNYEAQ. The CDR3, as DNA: TGTGCCAGCAGTGCGGGACAGGGGATATCCCCCAATTACGAGCAGTACTTC. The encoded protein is CASSAGQGISPNYEQYF.

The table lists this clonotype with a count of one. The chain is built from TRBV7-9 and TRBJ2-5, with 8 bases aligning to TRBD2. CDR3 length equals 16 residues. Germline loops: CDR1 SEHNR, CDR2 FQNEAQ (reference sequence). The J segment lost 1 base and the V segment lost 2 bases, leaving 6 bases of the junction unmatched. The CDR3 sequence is CASSLPSGTSQETQYF. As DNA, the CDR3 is TGTGCCAGCAGCTTACCCTCCGGGACTAGCCAAGAGACCCAGTACTTC.

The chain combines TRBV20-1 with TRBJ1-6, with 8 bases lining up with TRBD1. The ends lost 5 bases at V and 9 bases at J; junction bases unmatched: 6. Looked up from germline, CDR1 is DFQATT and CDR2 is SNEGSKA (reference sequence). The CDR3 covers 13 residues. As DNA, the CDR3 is TGCAGTGCTCCGGGACAGGCCGGTTCACCCCTCCACTTT. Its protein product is CSAPGQAGSPLHF.

This chain's CDR3 is CAISGSMDTSLYGYTF. The CDR3 DNA follows: TGTGCCATCAGTGGTTCAATGGACACCAGCCTCTATGGCTACACCTTC. The chain carries TRBV10-3 and TRBJ1-2; D may be TRBD1 (5 bases). The V and J ends lost 4 bases and 4 bases respectively, with 19 bases between them. In germline, CDR1 is ENHRY, CDR2 SYGVKD. The CDR3 sequence is 16 residues long.

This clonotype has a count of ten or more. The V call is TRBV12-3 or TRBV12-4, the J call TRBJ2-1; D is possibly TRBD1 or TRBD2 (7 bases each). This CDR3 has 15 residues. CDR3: CAASGGRAGGDEQFF. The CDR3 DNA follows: TGTGCTGCGTCAGGGGGGAGGGCCGGCGGGGATGAGCAGTTCTTC.

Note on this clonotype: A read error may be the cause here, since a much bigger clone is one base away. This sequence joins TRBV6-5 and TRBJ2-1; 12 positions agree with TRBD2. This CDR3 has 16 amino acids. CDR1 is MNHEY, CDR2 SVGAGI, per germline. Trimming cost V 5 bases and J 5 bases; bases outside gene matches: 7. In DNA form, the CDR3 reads TGTGCCAGCAGTCCCTCGACTAGCGGGAGTCACAATGAGCAGTTCTTC. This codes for CASSPSTSGSHNEQFF.

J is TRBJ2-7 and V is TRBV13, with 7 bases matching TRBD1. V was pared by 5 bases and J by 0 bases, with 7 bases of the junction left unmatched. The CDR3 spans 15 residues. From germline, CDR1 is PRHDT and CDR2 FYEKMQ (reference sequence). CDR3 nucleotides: TGTGCCAGCAGCCGGGTGACAGGGACCTCCTACGAGCAGTACTTC. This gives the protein CASSRVTGTSYEQYF.

CDR3 nucleotides: TGTGCCAGCAGTGAACTGGAGAGCTCCTACAATGAGCAGTTCTTC. Its translation is CASSELESSYNEQFF. The chain links TRBV2 to TRBJ2-1; D gene ambiguous. CDR1 and CDR2 (germline): SNHLY, FYNNEI. Trimming stripped 2 bases from V and 0 bases from J, with 8 bases between. CDR3 size: 15 residues.

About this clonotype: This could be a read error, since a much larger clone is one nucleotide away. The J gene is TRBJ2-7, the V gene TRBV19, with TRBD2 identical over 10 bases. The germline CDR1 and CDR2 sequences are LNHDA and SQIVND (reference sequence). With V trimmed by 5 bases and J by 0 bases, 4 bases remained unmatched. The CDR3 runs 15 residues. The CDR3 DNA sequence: TGTGCCAGTAGTGCAGGACTAGCGGCCTCCTACGAGCAGTACTTC. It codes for CASSAGLAASYEQYF.

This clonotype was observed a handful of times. The CDR3 sequence is CASSLGPDRWGFTGELFF. The CDR3 DNA reads TGTGCCAGCAGTTTAGGGCCTGACAGGTGGGGATTCACCGGGGAGCTGTTTTTT. The V and J genes are TRBV12-3 or TRBV12-4 and TRBJ2-2; TRBD1 is a possible D gene (6 bases). V lost 1 base to trimming and J lost 4 bases, with 19 bases between them. The CDR3 runs 18 residues.

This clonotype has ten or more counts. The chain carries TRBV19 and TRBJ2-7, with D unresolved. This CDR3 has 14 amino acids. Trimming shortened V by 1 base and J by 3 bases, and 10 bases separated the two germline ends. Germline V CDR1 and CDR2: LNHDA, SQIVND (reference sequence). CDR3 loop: CASSIGVTNYEQYF. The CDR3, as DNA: TGTGCCAGTAGTATAGGTGTTACGAACTACGAGCAGTACTTC. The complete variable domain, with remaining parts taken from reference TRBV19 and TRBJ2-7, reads DGGITQSPKYLFRKEGQNVTLSCEQNLNHDAMYWYRQDPGQGLRLIYYSQIVNDFQKGDIAEGYSVSREKKESFPLTVTSAQKNPTAFYLCASSIGVTNYEQYFGPGTRLTVT.

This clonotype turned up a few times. The CDR3 DNA follows: TGTGCCAGTAGTCCCTCGACATATTACTACGAGCAGTACTTC. Translating gives CASSPSTYYYEQYF. This chain connects TRBV19 to TRBJ2-7; D ambiguous. The CDR3 is made up of 14 amino acids. V shed 5 bases and J shed 3 bases, with 14 bases lying between them. CDR1 and CDR2 from the germline V gene are LNHDA and SQIVND (reference sequence).

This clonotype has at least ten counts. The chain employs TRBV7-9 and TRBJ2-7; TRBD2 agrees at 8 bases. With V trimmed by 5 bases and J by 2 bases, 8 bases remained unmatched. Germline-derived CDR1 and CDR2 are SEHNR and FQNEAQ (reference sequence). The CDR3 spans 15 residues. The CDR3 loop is CASSPIAGPTYEQYF. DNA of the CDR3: TGTGCCAGCAGCCCTATAGCGGGACCGACCTACGAGCAGTACTTC.

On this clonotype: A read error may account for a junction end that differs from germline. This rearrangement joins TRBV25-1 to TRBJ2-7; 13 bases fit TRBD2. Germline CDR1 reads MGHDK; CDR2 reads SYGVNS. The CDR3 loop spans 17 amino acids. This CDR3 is CVSSGPGLAGPSYEQYF. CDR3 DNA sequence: TGTGTCAGCAGTGGCCCGGGACTAGCGGGGCCCTCCTACGAGCAGTACTTC.

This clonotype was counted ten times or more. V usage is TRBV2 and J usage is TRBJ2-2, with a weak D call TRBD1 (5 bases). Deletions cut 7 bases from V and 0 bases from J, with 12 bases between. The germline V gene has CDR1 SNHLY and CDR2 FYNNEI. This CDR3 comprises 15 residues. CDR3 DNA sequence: TGTGCCAGCACACAGGCTTACGCGAACACCGGGGAGCTGTTTTTT. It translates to CASTQAYANTGELFF.

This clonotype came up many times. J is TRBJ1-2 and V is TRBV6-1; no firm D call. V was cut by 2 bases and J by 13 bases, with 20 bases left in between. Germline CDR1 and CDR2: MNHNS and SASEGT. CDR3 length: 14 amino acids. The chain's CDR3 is CASSETGLGVEGTF. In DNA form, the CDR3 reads TGTGCCAGCAGTGAAACGGGCCTGGGTGTAGAAGGCACCTTC.

In DNA, the CDR3 is TGCGCCAGCAGCTTGTGGACTAGGGTCGACACAGATACGCAGTATTTT. Translation gives CASSLWTRVDTDTQYF. The V and J genes are TRBV5-1 and TRBJ2-3; 7 bases line up with TRBD2. CDR1 and CDR2 from the germline V gene are SGHRS and YFSETQ. The CDR3 is 16 residues long. J gave up 2 bases and V 1 base, and 7 bases lay outside the gene matches.

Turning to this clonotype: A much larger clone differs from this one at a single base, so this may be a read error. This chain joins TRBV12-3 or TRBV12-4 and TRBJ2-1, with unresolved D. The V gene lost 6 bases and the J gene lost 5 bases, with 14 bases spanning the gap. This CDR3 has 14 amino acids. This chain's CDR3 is CASSTLEGHNEQFF. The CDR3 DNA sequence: TGTGCCAGCAGCACCCTCGAAGGGCACAATGAGCAGTTCTTC.

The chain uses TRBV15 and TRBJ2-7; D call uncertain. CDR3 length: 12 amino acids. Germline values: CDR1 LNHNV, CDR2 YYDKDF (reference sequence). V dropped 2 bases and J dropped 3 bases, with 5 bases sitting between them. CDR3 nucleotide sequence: TGTGCCACCAGCAGATCTAACTACGAGCAGTACTTC. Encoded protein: CATSRSNYEQYF.

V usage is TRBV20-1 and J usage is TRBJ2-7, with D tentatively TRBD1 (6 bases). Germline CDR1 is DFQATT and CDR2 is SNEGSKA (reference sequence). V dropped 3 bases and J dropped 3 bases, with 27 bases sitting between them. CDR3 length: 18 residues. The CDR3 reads CSASEVWPNDRPLYEQYF. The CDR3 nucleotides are TGCAGTGCTAGTGAAGTTTGGCCTAACGACAGGCCCCTCTACGAGCAGTACTTC.

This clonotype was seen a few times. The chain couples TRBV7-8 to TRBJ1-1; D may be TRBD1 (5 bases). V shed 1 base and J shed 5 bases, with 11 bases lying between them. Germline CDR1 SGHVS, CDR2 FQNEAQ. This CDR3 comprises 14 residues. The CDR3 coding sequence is TGTGCCAGCAGCTTAGTCAGGGAACGAACTGAAGCTTTCTTT. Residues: CASSLVRERTEAFF.

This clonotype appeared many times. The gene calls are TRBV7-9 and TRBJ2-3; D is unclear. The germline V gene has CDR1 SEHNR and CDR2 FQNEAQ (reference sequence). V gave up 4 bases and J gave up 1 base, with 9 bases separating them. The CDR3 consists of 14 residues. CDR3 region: CASSSPEGTDTQYF. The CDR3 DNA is TGTGCCAGCAGCTCCCCCGAAGGCACAGATACGCAGTATTTT.

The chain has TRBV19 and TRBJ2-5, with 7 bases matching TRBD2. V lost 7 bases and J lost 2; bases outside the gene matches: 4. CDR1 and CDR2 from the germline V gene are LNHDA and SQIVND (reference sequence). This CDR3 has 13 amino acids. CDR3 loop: CASMERGQETQYF. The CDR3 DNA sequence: TGTGCCAGTATGGAGCGGGGACAAGAGACCCAGTACTTC.

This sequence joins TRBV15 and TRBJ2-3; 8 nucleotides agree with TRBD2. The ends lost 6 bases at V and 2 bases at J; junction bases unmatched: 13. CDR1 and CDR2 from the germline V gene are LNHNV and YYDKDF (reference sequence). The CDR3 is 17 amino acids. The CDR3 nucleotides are TGTGCCACCAGTTCCCGAAGACTAGCGCACATCACAGATACGCAGTATTTT. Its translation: CATSSRRLAHITDTQYF.

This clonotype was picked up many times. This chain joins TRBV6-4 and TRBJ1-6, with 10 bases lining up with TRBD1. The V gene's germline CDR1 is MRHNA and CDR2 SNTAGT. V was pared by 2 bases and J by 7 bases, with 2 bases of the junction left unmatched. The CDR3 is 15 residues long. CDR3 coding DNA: TGTGCCAGCAGTGACCGGACAGGGGGAAATTCACCCCTCCACTTT. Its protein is CASSDRTGGNSPLHF.

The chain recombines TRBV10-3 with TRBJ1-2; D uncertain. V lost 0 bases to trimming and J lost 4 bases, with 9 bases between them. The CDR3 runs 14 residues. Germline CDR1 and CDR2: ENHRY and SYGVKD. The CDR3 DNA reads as TGTGCCATCAGTGAGTCGGAGGACCCCTATGGCTACACCTTC. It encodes CAISESEDPYGYTF.